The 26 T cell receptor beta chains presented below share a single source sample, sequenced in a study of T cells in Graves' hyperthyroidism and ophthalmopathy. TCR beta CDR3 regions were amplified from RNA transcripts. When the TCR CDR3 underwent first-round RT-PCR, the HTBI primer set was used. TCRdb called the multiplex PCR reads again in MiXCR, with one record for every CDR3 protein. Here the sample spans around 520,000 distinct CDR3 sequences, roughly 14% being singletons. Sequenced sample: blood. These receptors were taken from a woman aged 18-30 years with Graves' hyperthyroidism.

The CDR3 bases are TGTGCCAGCAGCCAGACAGGGGGCGCGATCTACGAGCAGTACGTC. Residues: CASSQTGGAIYEQYV. The chain employs TRBV11-3 and TRBJ2-7, with 10 bases matching TRBD1. The germline V gene encodes CDR1 SGHNT and CDR2 YENEEA. V shed 5 bases and J 3 bases; nucleotides not matched to a gene: 7. CDR3 size: 15 residues.

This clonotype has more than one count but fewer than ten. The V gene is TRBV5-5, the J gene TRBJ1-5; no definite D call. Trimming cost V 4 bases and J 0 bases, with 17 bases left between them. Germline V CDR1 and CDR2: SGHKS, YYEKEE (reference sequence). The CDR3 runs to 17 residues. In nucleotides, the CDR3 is TGTGCCAGCAGCCCGTCTAGGCAGACTTATAGCAATCAGCCCCAGCATTTT. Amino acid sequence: CASSPSRQTYSNQPQHF.

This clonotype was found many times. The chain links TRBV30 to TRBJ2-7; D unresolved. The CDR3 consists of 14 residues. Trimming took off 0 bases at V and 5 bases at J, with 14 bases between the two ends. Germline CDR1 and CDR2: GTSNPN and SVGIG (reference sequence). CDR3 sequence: CAWSVPYPEDEQYF. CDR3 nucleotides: TGTGCCTGGAGTGTACCCTACCCAGAGGACGAGCAGTACTTC.

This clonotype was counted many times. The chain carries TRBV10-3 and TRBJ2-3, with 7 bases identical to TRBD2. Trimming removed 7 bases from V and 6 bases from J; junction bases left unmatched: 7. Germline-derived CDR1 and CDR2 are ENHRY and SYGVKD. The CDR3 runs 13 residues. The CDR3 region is CAITGLGADTQYF. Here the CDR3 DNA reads TGTGCCATCACAGGACTAGGTGCCGATACGCAGTATTTT.

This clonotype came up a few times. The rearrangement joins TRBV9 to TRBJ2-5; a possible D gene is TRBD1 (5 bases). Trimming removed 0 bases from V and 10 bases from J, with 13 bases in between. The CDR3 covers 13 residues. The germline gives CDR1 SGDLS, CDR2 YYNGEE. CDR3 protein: CASSVAQGGDQYF. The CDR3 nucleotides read TGTGCCAGCAGCGTAGCCCAGGGCGGAGACCAGTACTTC.

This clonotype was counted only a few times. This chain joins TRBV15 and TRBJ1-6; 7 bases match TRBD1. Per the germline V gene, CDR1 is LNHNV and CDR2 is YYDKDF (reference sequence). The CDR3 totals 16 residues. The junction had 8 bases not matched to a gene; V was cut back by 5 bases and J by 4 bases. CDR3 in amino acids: CATSQRPGQYNSPLHF. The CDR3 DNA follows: TGTGCCACCAGCCAAAGACCGGGACAGTATAATTCACCCCTCCACTTT.

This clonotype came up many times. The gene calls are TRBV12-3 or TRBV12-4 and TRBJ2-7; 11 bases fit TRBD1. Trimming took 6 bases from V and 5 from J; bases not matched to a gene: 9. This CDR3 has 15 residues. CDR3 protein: CASRNGQGASDEQYV. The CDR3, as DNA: TGTGCCAGCAGGAACGGACAGGGGGCATCGGACGAGCAGTACGTC.

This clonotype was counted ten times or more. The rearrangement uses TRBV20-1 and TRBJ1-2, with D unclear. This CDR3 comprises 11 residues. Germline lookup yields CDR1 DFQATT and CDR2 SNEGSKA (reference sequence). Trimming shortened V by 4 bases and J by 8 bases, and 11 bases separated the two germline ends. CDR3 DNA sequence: TGCAGTGCTAATGGTTATTGGGGCTACACCTTC. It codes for CSANGYWGYTF.

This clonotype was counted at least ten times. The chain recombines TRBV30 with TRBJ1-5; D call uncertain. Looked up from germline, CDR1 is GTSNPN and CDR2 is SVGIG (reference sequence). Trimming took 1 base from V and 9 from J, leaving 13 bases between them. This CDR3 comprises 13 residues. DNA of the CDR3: TGTGCCTGGAGTGATCGGCAAGATGGGCCCCAGCATTTT. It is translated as CAWSDRQDGPQHF.

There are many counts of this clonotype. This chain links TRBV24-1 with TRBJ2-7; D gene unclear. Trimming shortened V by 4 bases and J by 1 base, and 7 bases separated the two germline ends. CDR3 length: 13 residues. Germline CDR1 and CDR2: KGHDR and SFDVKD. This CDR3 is CATSDAASYEQYF. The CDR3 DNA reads TGTGCCACCAGTGACGCGGCGTCCTACGAGCAGTACTTC.

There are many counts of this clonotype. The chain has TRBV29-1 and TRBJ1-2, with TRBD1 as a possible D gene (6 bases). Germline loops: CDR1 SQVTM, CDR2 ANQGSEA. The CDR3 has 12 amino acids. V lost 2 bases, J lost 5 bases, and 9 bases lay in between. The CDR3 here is CSVETGLYGYTF. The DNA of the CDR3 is TGCAGCGTTGAAACAGGGCTTTATGGCTACACCTTC.

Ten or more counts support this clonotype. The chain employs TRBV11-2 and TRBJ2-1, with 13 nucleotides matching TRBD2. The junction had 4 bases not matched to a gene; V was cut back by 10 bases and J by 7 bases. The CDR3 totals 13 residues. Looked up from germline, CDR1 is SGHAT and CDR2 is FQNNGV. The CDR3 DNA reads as TGTGCCACAGGGACTAGCGGGAAAAATGAGCAGTTCTTC. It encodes CATGTSGKNEQFF.

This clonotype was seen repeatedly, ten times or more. DNA for the CDR3: TGCGCCAGCAGCTCGGGGACAACGGGCCTAAATGAAAAACTGTTTTTT. As protein: CASSSGTTGLNEKLFF. This chain uses TRBV5-1 with TRBJ1-4; D perhaps matches TRBD1 (6 bases). Per germline, CDR1 SGHRS and CDR2 YFSETQ. V lost 3 bases to trimming and J lost 5 bases, with 17 bases between them. The CDR3 consists of 16 residues.

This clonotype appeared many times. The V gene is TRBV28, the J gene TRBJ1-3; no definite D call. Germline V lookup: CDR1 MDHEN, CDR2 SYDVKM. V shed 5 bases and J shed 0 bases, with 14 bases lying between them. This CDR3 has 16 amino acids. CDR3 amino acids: CASSPPLNPSGNTIYF. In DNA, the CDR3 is TGTGCCAGCAGTCCCCCGTTGAACCCCTCTGGAAACACCATATATTTT. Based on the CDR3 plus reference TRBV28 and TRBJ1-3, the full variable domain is DVKVTQSSRYLVKRTGEKVFLECVQDMDHENMFWYRQDPGLGLRLIYFSYDVKMKEKGDIPEGYSVSREKKERFSLILESASTNQTSMYLCASSPPLNPSGNTIYFGEGSWLTVV.

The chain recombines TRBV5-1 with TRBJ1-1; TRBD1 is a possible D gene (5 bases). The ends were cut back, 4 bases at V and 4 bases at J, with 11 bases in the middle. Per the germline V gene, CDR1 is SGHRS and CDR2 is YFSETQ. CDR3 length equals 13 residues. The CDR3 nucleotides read TGCGCCAGCAGCACCCGGGGCCCCACTGAAGCTTTCTTT. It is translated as CASSTRGPTEAFF.

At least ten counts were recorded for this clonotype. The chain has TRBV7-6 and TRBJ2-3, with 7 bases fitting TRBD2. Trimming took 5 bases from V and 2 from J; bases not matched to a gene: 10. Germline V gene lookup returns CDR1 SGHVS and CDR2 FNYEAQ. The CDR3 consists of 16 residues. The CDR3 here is CASSRTSGIVTDTQYF. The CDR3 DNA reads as TGTGCCAGCAGCCGAACCAGCGGGATTGTCACAGATACGCAGTATTTT.

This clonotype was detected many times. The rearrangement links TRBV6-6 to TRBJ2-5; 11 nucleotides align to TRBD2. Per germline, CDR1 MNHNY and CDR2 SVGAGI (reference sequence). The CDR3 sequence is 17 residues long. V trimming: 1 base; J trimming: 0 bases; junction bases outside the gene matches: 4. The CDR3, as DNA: TGTGCCAGCAGTTACTGGGCGACTAGCGGGAACCAAGAGACCCAGTACTTC. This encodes CASSYWATSGNQETQYF.

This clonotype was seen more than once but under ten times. In nucleotides, the CDR3 is TGCAGCGTTGCCCGAAAAATGAACACTGAAGCTTTCTTT. It translates to CSVARKMNTEAFF. The chain recombines TRBV29-1 with TRBJ1-1; no clear D. CDR3 size: 13 residues. Germline assignment: CDR1 SQVTM and CDR2 ANQGSEA. The V end was cut by 4 bases, the J end by 0 bases, with 9 bases between.

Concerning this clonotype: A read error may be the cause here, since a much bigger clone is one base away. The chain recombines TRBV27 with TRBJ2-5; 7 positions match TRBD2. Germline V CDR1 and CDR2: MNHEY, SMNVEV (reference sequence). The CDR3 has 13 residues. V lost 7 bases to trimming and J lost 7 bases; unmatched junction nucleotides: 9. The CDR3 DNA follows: TGTGCCAGCACCGCCTGGGGGGGGGTGACCCAGTACTTC. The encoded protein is CASTAWGGVTQYF.

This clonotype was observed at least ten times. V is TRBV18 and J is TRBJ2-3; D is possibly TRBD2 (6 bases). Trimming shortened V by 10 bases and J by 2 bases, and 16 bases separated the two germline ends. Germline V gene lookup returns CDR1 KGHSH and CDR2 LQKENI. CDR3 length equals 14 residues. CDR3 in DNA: TGTGCCACCCCTGCGCGCGGGAACACAGATACGCAGTATTTT. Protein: CATPARGNTDTQYF. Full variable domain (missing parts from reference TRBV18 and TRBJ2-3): NAGVMQNPRHLVRRRGQEARLRCSPMKGHSHVYWYRQLPEEGLKFMVYLQKENIIDESGMPKERFSAEFPKEGPSILRIQQVVRGDSAAYFCATPARGNTDTQYFGPGTRLTVL.

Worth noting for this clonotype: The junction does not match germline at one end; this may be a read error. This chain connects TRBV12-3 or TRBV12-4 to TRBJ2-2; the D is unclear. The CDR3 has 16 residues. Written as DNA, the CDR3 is TGCGCCAGCAGTGAGCTAGGGCCCTCGAGGACCGGGGAGCTGTTTTTT. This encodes CASSELGPSRTGELFF.

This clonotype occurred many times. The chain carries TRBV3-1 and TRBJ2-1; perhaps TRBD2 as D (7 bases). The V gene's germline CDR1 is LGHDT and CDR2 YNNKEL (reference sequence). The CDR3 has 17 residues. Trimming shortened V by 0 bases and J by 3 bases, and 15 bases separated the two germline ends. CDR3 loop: CASSQDRGGGFYNEQFF. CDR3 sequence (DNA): TGTGCCAGCAGCCAAGATCGGGGCGGGGGCTTCTACAATGAGCAGTTCTTC.

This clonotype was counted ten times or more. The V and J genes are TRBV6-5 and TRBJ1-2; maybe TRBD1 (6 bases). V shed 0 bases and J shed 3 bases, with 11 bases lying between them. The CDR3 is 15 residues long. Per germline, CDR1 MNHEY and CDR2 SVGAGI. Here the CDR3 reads CASSYSNSGDYGYTF. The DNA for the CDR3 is TGTGCCAGCAGTTACTCGAACTCAGGGGACTATGGCTACACCTTC.

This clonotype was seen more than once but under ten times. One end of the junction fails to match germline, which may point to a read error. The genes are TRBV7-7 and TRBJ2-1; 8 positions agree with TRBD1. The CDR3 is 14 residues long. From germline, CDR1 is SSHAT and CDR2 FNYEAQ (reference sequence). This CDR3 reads CASSLGQANNEQFF. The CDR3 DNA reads TGTGCTAGCAGCTTGGGACAGGCAAACAATGAGCAGTTCTTC.

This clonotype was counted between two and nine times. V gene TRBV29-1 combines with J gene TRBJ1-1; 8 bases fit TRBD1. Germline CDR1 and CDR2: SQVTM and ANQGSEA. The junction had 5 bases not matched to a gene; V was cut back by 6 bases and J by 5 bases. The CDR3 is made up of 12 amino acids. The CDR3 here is CSVLQGATEAFF. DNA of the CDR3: TGCAGCGTCCTTCAGGGGGCAACTGAAGCTTTCTTT.

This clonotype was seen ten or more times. Here the CDR3 DNA reads TGTGCCAGCAGTTTACTATCCCAGGGAGCCGAAAAACTGTTTTTT. It encodes CASSLLSQGAEKLFF. The rearrangement joins TRBV2 to TRBJ1-4; D may be TRBD1 (5 bases). V shed 5 bases and J shed 8 bases, with 18 bases lying between them. The germline gives CDR1 SNHLY, CDR2 FYNNEI. The length of the CDR3 is 15 residues.